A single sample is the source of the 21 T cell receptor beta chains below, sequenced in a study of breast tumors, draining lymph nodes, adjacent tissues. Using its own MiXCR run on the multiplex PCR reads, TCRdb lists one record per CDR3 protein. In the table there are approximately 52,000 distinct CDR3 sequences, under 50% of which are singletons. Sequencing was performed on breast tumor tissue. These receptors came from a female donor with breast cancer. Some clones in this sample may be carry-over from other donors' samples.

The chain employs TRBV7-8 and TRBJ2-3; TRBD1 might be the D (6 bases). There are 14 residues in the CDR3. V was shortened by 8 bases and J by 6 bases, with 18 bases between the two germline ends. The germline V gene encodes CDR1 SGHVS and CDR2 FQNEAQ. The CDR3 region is CASGRGIDLDTQYF. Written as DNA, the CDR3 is TGTGCCAGCGGTAGGGGGATTGACCTTGATACGCAGTATTTT. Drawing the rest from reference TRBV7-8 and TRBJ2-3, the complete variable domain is GAGVSQSPRYKVAKRGQDVALRCDPISGHVSLFWYQQALGQGPEFLTYFQNEAQLDKSGLPSDRFFAERPEGSVSTLKIQRTQQEDSAVYLCASGRGIDLDTQYFGPGTRLTVL.

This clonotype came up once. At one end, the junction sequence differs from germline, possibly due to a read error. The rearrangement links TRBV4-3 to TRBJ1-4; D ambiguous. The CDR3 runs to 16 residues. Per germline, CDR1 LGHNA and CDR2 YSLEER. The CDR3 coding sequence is TGCGCTAGCAGCCAAGATGGAGGGAGGACTAATGGAAAACTGTTTTTT. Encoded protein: CASSQDGGRTNGKLFF.

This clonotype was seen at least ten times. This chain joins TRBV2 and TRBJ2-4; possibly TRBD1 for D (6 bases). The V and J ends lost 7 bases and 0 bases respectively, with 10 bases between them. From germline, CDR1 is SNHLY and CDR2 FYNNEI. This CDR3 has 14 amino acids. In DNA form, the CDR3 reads TGTGCCAGCACCAGGACAGAAGCCAAAAACATTCAGTACTTC. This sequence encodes CASTRTEAKNIQYF.

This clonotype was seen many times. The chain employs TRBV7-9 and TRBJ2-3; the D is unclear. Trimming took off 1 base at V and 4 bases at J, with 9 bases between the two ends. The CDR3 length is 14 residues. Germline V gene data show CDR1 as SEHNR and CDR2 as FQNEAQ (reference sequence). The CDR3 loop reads CASSLGGGSDTQYF. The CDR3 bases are TGTGCCAGCAGCTTAGGAGGTGGATCAGATACGCAGTATTTT.

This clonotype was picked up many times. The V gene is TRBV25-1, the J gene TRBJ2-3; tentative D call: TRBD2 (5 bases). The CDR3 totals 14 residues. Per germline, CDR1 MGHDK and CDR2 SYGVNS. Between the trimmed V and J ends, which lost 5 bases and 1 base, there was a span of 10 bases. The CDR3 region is CASSSGLGTDTQYF. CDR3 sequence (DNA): TGTGCCAGCAGTTCGGGGTTGGGCACAGATACGCAGTATTTT.

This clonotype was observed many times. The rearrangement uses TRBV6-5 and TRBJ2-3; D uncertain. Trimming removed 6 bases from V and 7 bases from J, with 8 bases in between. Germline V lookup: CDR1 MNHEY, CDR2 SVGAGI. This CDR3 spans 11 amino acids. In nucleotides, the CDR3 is TGTGCCAGCAGCGGCCAGAATACGCAGTATTTT. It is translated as CASSGQNTQYF.

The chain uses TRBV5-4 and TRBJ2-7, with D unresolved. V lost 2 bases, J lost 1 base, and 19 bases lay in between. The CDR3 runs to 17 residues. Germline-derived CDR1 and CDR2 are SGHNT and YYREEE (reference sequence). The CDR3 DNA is TGTGCCAGCAGCTTCGGACGGCCTTTCTTCGGGTCCTACGAGCAGTACTTC. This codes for CASSFGRPFFGSYEQYF. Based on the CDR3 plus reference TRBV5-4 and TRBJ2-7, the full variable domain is ETGVTQSPTHLIKTRGQQVTLRCSSQSGHNTVSWYQQALGQGPQFIFQYYREEENGRGNFPPRFSGLQFPNYSSELNVNALELDDSALYLCASSFGRPFFGSYEQYFGPGTRLTVT.

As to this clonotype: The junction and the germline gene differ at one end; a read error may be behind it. CDR3 sequence (DNA): TGCGTCAGCAGCTGGGGGCGAGTGAACACTGAAGCTTTCTTT. This gives the protein CVSSWGRVNTEAFF. The chain carries TRBV5-1 and TRBJ1-1, with a weak D call TRBD1 (6 bases). From germline, CDR1 is SGHRS and CDR2 YFSETQ. The CDR3 length is 14 residues.

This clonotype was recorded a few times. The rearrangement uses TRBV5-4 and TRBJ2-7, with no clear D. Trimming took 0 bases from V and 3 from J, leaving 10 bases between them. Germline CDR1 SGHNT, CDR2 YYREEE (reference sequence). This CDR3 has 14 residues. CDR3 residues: CASSLGGPHYEQYF. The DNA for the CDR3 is TGTGCCAGCAGCTTGGGCGGACCACACTACGAGCAGTACTTC.

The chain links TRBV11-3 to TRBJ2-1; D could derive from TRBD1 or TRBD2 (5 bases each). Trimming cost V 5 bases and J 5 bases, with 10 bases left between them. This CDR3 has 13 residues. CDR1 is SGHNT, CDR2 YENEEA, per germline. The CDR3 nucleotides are TGTGCCAGCAGCCAAGGGACGGACAATGAGCAGTTCTTC. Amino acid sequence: CASSQGTDNEQFF.

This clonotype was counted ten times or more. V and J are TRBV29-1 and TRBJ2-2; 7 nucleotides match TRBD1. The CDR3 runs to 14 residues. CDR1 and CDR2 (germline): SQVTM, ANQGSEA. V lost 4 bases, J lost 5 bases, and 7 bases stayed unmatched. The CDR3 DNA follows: TGCAGCGTTGGAAGGGGGCAGGGGACCGGGGAGCTGTTTTTT. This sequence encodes CSVGRGQGTGELFF.

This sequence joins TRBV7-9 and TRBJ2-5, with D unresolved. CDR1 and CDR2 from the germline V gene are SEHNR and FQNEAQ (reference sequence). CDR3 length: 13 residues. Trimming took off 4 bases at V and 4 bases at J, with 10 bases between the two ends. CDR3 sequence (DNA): TGTGCCAGCAGCTCAAGGAATTTAGAGACCCAGTACTTC. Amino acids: CASSSRNLETQYF.

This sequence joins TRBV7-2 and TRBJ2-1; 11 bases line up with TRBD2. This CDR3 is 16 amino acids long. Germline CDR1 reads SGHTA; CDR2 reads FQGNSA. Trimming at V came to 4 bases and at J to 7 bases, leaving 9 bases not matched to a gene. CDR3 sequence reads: CASSSTRLAGWNEQFF. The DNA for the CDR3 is TGTGCCAGCAGCTCGACACGACTAGCGGGATGGAATGAGCAGTTCTTC.

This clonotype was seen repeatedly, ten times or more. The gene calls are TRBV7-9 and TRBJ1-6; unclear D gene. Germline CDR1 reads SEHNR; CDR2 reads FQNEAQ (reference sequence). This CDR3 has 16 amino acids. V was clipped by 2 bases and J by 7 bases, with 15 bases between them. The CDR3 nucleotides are TGTGCCAGCAGCTTAACTTCGACCTCTGCAAATTCACCCCTCCACTTT. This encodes CASSLTSTSANSPLHF. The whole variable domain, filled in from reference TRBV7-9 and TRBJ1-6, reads DTGVSQNPRHKITKRGQNVTFRCDPISEHNRLYWYRQTLGQGPEFLTYFQNEAQLEKSRLLSDRFSAERPKGSFSTLEIQRTEQGDSAMYLCASSLTSTSANSPLHFGNGTRLTVT.

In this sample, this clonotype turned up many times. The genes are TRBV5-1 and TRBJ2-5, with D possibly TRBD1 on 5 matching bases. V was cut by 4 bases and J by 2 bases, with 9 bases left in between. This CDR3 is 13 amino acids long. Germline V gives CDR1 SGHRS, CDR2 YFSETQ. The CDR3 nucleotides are TGCGCCAGCAGCAGGGGATTACAAGAGACCCAGTACTTC. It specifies CASSRGLQETQYF.

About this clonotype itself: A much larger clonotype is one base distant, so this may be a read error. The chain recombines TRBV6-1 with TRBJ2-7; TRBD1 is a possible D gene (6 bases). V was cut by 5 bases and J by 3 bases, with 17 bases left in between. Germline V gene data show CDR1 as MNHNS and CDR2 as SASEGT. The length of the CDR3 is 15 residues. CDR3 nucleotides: TGTGCCAGCAGTCAAGACACAGGGCTTGGCTACGAGCAGTACTTC. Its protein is CASSQDTGLGYEQYF.

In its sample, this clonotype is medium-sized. CDR3 in amino acids: CATRSILSGELFF. DNA of the CDR3: TGTGCCACCCGGTCAATCTTAAGCGGGGAGCTGTTTTTT. The chain links TRBV15 to TRBJ2-2; D remains ambiguous. CDR3 length equals 13 residues. Germline values: CDR1 LNHNV, CDR2 YYDKDF (reference sequence). V was trimmed by 8 bases and J by 7 bases, leaving 14 bases between them.

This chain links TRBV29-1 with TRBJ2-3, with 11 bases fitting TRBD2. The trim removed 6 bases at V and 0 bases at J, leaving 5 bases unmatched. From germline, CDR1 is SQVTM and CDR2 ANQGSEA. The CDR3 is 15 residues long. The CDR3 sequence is CSVALAGGSTDTQYF. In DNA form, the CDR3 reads TGCAGCGTCGCCTTAGCGGGAGGGAGCACAGATACGCAGTATTTT.

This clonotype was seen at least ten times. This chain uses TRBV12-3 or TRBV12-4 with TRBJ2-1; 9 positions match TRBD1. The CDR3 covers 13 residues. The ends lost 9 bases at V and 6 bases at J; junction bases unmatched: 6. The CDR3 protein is CASNWGQGNEQFF. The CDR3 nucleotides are TGTGCCAGTAACTGGGGACAGGGCAATGAGCAGTTCTTC.

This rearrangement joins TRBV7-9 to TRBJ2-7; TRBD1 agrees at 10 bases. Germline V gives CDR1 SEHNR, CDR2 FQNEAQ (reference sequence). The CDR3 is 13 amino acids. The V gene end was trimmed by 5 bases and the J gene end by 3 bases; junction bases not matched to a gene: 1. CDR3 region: CASSRTGGYEQYF. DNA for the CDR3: TGTGCCAGCAGCCGGACAGGGGGCTACGAGCAGTACTTC.

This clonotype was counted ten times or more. The CDR3 bases are TGTGCCAGCAGTTTGGGAAACAGGGGTCAGCCCCAGCATTTT. Translating it yields CASSLGNRGQPQHF. The V and J genes are TRBV12-3 or TRBV12-4 and TRBJ1-5; 7 bases are shared with TRBD1. V shed 3 bases and J 6 bases; nucleotides not matched to a gene: 5. The length of the CDR3 is 14 residues.